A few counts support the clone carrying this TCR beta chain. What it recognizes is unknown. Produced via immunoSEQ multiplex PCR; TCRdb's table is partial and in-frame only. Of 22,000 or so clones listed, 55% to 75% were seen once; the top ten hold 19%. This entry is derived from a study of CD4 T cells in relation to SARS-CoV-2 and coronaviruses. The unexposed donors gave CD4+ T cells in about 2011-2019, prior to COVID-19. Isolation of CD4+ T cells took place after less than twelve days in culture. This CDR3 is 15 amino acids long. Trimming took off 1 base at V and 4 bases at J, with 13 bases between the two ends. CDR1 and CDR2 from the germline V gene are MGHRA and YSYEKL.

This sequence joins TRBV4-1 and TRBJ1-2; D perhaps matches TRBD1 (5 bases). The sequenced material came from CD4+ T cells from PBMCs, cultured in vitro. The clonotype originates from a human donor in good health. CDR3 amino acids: CASSQGAGTFYGYTF. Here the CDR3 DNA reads TGCGCCAGCAGCCAAGGTGCAGGGACCTTCTATGGCTACACCTTC.